Shown below are 29 T cell receptor beta chains from a single sample sequenced in a study of Ad26.COV2.S vaccination and SARS-CoV-2 variants. The protocol was immunoSEQ multiplex PCR, while the TCRdb copy is restricted to in-frame clones and leaves out a portion. The repertoire holds about 680,000 clones, with more than 70% as singletons. Sample treatment: 15 to 20 received Ad26.COV2.S at low or high dose, single or two shots; about 5 received placebo; per-sample allocation not given. Collection of the samples took place on day 63 after the first injection of vaccine or placebo. The material was peripheral blood, obtained in a trial of Ad26.COV2.S vaccine versus placebo. Source of these receptors: a person between 18 and 65 years old who received the Ad26.COV2.S COVID-19 vaccine or a placebo.

The chain joins TRBV4-1 to TRBJ1-5; 8 bases match TRBD1. The CDR3 sequence is 16 residues long. The germline CDR1 and CDR2 sequences are MGHRA and YSYEKL. V shed 3 bases, J shed 5 bases, and the junction held 9 bases outside the gene matches. The CDR3 here is CASSHRTGSGYQPQHF. The CDR3 DNA reads TGCGCCAGCAGCCATAGGACAGGGAGTGGATATCAGCCCCAGCATTTT.

V and J are TRBV4-3 and TRBJ2-4, with 7 bases fitting TRBD2. The CDR3 length is 18 residues. Unmatched junction bases numbered 11, after V lost 3 bases and J lost 0 bases. CDR1 is LGHNA, CDR2 YSLEER, per germline. CDR3 region: CASSHLPGTTLAKNIQYF. CDR3 in DNA: TGCGCCAGCAGCCATCTCCCCGGGACTACTCTAGCCAAAAACATTCAGTACTTC.

A word on this clone: Other DNA sequences from this sample encode an identical CDR3 as well. This sequence joins TRBV7-9 and TRBJ1-5; tentatively, D is TRBD1 (6 bases). The CDR3 loop spans 13 amino acids. The ends were cut back, 2 bases at V and 4 bases at J, with 6 bases in the middle. Per germline, CDR1 SEHNR and CDR2 FQNEAQ (reference sequence). DNA for the CDR3: TGTGCCAGCAGCTTACAGGGGAATCAGCCCCAGCATTTT. Translating gives CASSLQGNQPQHF.

A few counts support this clone. Other DNA sequences in the same sample also yield this CDR3. The rearrangement uses TRBV19 and TRBJ1-5; no clear D. The V end was cut by 3 bases, the J end by 4 bases, with 7 bases between. The length of the CDR3 is 13 residues. Per germline, CDR1 LNHDA and CDR2 SQIVND (reference sequence). As DNA, the CDR3 is TGTGCCAGTAGTATTTCGGGGAATCAGCCCCAGCATTTT. Translating it yields CASSISGNQPQHF. Complete variable domain (other parts from reference TRBV19 and TRBJ1-5): DGGITQSPKYLFRKEGQNVTLSCEQNLNHDAMYWYRQDPGQGLRLIYYSQIVNDFQKGDIAEGYSVSREKKESFPLTVTSAQKNPTAFYLCASSISGNQPQHFGDGTRLSIL.

The gene calls are TRBV7-2 and TRBJ1-1, with TRBD1 identical over 7 bases. The germline V gene encodes CDR1 SGHTA and CDR2 FQGNSA. The CDR3 runs to 12 residues. The trim removed 7 bases at V and 4 bases at J, leaving 3 bases unmatched. The CDR3 reads CASKPGGTEAFF. The CDR3 DNA reads as TGTGCCAGCAAACCAGGGGGCACTGAAGCTTTCTTT.

This clone was recorded a few times. The chain carries TRBV7-9 and TRBJ1-6, with D unclear. The V and J ends lost 5 bases and 7 bases respectively, with 9 bases between them. Germline CDR1 and CDR2: SEHNR and FQNEAQ (reference sequence). CDR3 length: 13 amino acids. CDR3 protein: CASSRDWNSPLHF. CDR3 nucleotides: TGTGCCAGCAGCCGTGACTGGAATTCACCCCTCCACTTT.

The CDR3, as DNA: TGTGCCAGCAGCATGGGACAGGGAGGTGAAAAACTGTTTTTT. It translates to CASSMGQGGEKLFF. The rearrangement joins TRBV6-6 to TRBJ1-4; TRBD1 matches at 9 bases. V was pared by 6 bases and J by 7 bases, with 6 bases of the junction left unmatched. Germline loops: CDR1 MNHNY, CDR2 SVGAGI (reference sequence). This CDR3 region has 14 residues.

This clone came up once. V and J are TRBV20-1 and TRBJ2-2, with TRBD1 as a possible D gene (5 bases). Trimming cost V 3 bases and J 3 bases, with 14 bases left between them. The V gene's germline CDR1 is DFQATT and CDR2 SNEGSKA (reference sequence). The CDR3 is 15 amino acids. The CDR3 DNA follows: TGCAGTGCTAGTATGGCAGGGCAGGACACCGGGGAGCTGTTTTTT. As protein: CSASMAGQDTGELFF.

This clone was observed a handful of times. The chain carries TRBV3-1 (or the pseudogene TRBV3-2) and TRBJ1-2, with D perhaps TRBD1 (5 bases). Between the trimmed V and J ends, which lost 6 bases and 2 bases, there was a span of 7 bases. Germline V gene sequence: CDR1 LGHDT, CDR2 YNNKEL (reference sequence). The CDR3 consists of 12 residues. The CDR3 region has the DNA TGTGCCAGCAGAGCAGGGAACTATGGCTACACCTTC. Protein sequence: CASRAGNYGYTF.

The chain joins TRBV19 to TRBJ2-7; 13 nucleotides agree with TRBD2. This CDR3 comprises 15 residues. J was trimmed by 10 bases and V by 5 bases; bases with no gene match: 11. CDR1 and CDR2 from the germline V gene are LNHDA and SQIVND (reference sequence). CDR3 amino acids: CASSVGTSGTTGQYF. In nucleotides, the CDR3 is TGTGCCAGTAGTGTGGGGACTAGCGGGACCACGGGCCAGTACTTC.

The chain combines TRBV11-2 with TRBJ2-3, with 12 bases aligning to TRBD2. The length of the CDR3 is 19 residues. V lost 0 bases, J lost 1 base, and 8 bases stayed unmatched. Germline assignment: CDR1 SGHAT and CDR2 FQNNGV. CDR3 DNA: TGTGCCAGCAGCTTAGATCTGAGGACTAGCGGGATACGCACAGATACGCAGTATTTT. Its protein product is CASSLDLRTSGIRTDTQYF.

The genes are TRBV3-1 (or the pseudogene TRBV3-2) and TRBJ2-5; no clear D gene. The CDR3 has 16 residues. The V gene lost 0 bases and the J gene lost 1 base, with 12 bases spanning the gap. Germline V gene sequence: CDR1 LGHDT, CDR2 YNNKEL (reference sequence). CDR3 nucleotides: TGTGCCAGCAGCCAAGATCTCGGAGCGACCCAAGAGACCCAGTACTTC. It specifies CASSQDLGATQETQYF.

V and J are TRBV2 and TRBJ1-4; no clear D. Germline-derived CDR1 and CDR2 are SNHLY and FYNNEI. The CDR3 is 13 amino acids. Trimming removed 10 bases at V and 4 bases at J, with 13 bases between. The CDR3 region is CATSWSGNEKLFF. The CDR3 nucleotides are TGTGCCACCTCGTGGAGCGGTAATGAAAAACTGTTTTTT.

This chain joins TRBV29-1 and TRBJ2-1; maybe TRBD2 (6 bases). V lost 3 bases to trimming and J lost 1 base, with 10 bases between them. Germline values: CDR1 SQVTM, CDR2 ANQGSEA. The CDR3 consists of 14 residues. CDR3 sequence: CSVEGGRSYNEQFF. CDR3 nucleotides: TGCAGCGTTGAGGGGGGAAGGTCCTACAATGAGCAGTTCTTC.

This clone was counted between two and nine times. This rearrangement joins TRBV5-1 to TRBJ1-4; the D is unclear. The germline V gene encodes CDR1 SGHRS and CDR2 YFSETQ. This CDR3 has 15 residues. Trimming took 0 bases from V and 4 from J, leaving 10 bases between them. The CDR3 sequence: CASSLGRPDNEKLFF. As DNA, the CDR3 is TGCGCCAGCAGCTTGGGCCGGCCCGATAATGAAAAACTGTTTTTT.

J is TRBJ1-6 and V is TRBV3-1 (or the pseudogene TRBV3-2); TRBD1 matches 8 bases. CDR3 length equals 15 residues. Trimming at V came to 4 bases and at J to 7 bases, leaving 6 bases not matched to a gene. Germline CDR1 LGHDT, CDR2 YNNKEL (reference sequence). The CDR3 is CASSPRDRRNSPLHF. The CDR3 region has the DNA TGTGCCAGCAGCCCGAGGGACAGGAGAAATTCACCCCTCCACTTT.

This clone has just one count. The CDR3 sequence is CASTLGGAGGNEQFF. Written as DNA, the CDR3 is TGCGCCAGCACCCTCGGGGGTGCTGGTGGCAATGAGCAGTTCTTC. This chain connects TRBV5-1 to TRBJ2-1, with TRBD2 as a possible D gene (6 bases). Trimming cost V 6 bases and J 6 bases, with 19 bases left between them. The CDR3 is 15 residues long. The germline V gene has CDR1 SGHRS and CDR2 YFSETQ.

The chain uses TRBV2 and TRBJ2-5, with TRBD1 matching 9 bases. In germline, CDR1 is SNHLY, CDR2 FYNNEI. The CDR3 is 14 amino acids. V lost 8 bases and J lost 2; bases outside the gene matches: 6. Written as DNA, the CDR3 is TGTGCCAGCGCCCTGGGACAGGGTCAAGAGACCCAGTACTTC. Translation gives CASALGQGQETQYF.

This chain uses TRBV7-9 with TRBJ2-1; TRBD1 aligns across 9 bases. CDR3 length: 15 residues. Germline CDR1 and CDR2: SEHNR and FQNEAQ (reference sequence). The trim removed 5 bases at V and 4 bases at J, leaving 6 bases unmatched. This CDR3 reads CASSPRTGAYNEQFF. The CDR3 DNA follows: TGTGCCAGCAGCCCACGGACAGGGGCGTACAATGAGCAGTTCTTC. Combining the CDR3 with reference TRBV7-9 and TRBJ2-1 gives the whole variable domain DTGVSQNPRHKITKRGQNVTFRCDPISEHNRLYWYRQTLGQGPEFLTYFQNEAQLEKSRLLSDRFSAERPKGSFSTLEIQRTEQGDSAMYLCASSPRTGAYNEQFFGPGTRLTVL.

This clone showed up just once. The chain employs TRBV10-3 and TRBJ2-4; D remains ambiguous. The CDR3 covers 13 residues. CDR1 is ENHRY, CDR2 SYGVKD, per germline. The V end was cut by 6 bases, the J end by 2 bases, with 8 bases between. This CDR3 is CAIRDNPKNIQYF. Here the CDR3 DNA reads TGTGCCATCAGAGACAATCCCAAAAACATTCAGTACTTC.

The chain carries TRBV5-4 and TRBJ1-6; D possibly corresponds to TRBD1 (5 bases). V lost 4 bases and J lost 7, with 15 bases in between. This CDR3 is built from 15 residues. CDR1 is SGHNT, CDR2 YYREEE, per germline (reference sequence). Written as DNA, the CDR3 is TGTGCCAGCAGCGTCGGGGCAGGAGGAAATTCACCCCTCCACTTT. Its protein is CASSVGAGGNSPLHF.

On this clone itself: Other nucleotide sequences in the sample specify the same CDR3. The V gene is TRBV30, the J gene TRBJ2-3; D unresolved. Per germline, CDR1 GTSNPN and CDR2 SVGIG (reference sequence). There are 13 residues in the CDR3. V lost 0 bases and J 1 base, leaving 5 bases between the germline ends. The chain's CDR3 is CAWSVGGTDTQYF. In DNA form, the CDR3 reads TGTGCCTGGAGTGTGGGCGGCACAGATACGCAGTATTTT.

The J gene is TRBJ1-6, the V gene TRBV30; D not resolved. This CDR3 has 14 residues. CDR1 and CDR2 from the germline V gene are GTSNPN and SVGIG (reference sequence). V was clipped by 0 bases and J by 7 bases, with 10 bases between them. DNA for the CDR3: TGTGCCTGGAGTGTAACCCTCCAGAATTCACCCCTCCACTTT. Translation gives CAWSVTLQNSPLHF.

This chain joins TRBV2 and TRBJ1-2; D uncertain. V shed 4 bases and J shed 7 bases, with 19 bases lying between them. CDR3 length: 15 residues. The germline gives CDR1 SNHLY, CDR2 FYNNEI. This CDR3 is CASSASLARSSGYTF. The CDR3 DNA follows: TGTGCCAGCAGTGCCAGCCTAGCCAGATCAAGTGGCTACACCTTC.

V is TRBV18 and J is TRBJ1-1, with D perhaps matching TRBD1 (6 bases). The germline CDR1 and CDR2 sequences are KGHSH and LQKENI. The germline V and J ends were trimmed by 3 bases and 5 bases, with 13 bases remaining between them. The CDR3 extends over 14 amino acids. The CDR3 DNA sequence: TGTGCCAGCTCACCCCGACAGGTTGAGACTGAAGCTTTCTTT. This codes for CASSPRQVETEAFF.

The chain joins TRBV5-1 to TRBJ1-4; 8 bases align to TRBD1. CDR3 size: 14 residues. Trimming cost V 4 bases and J 7 bases; bases outside gene matches: 6. Germline CDR1 SGHRS, CDR2 YFSETQ. The CDR3 here is CASSPTTGVEKLFF. The CDR3 DNA is TGCGCCAGCAGCCCCACGACAGGGGTTGAAAAACTGTTTTTT.

This clone appeared once. This sequence joins TRBV10-3 and TRBJ1-2, with TRBD1 as a possible D gene (6 bases). The CDR3 is 13 residues long. CDR1 ENHRY and CDR2 SYGVKD come from the germline V gene. V lost 5 bases, J lost 8 bases, and 15 bases lay in between. CDR3 sequence reads: CAISRSPTGGYTF. The CDR3 bases are TGTGCCATCAGTCGATCTCCGACAGGCGGCTACACCTTC.

This clone was observed a few times. The gene calls are TRBV6-2 or TRBV6-3 and TRBJ1-6, with TRBD1 matching over 8 bases. Germline-derived CDR1 and CDR2 are MNHEY and SVGEGT. The CDR3 runs 15 residues. After removal of 5 bases from V and 9 bases from J, the junction contained 9 bases not matched to a gene. CDR3: CASSRGDRGPSPLHF. CDR3 DNA: TGTGCCAGCAGTAGGGGAGACAGGGGACCTTCACCCCTCCACTTT.

The CDR3 sequence: CASSPSSNGLNTGELFF. The CDR3, as DNA: TGCGCCAGCAGCCCCTCCTCGAACGGGTTGAACACCGGGGAGCTGTTTTTT. The V call is TRBV5-1, the J call TRBJ2-2; D is unclear. This CDR3 region has 17 residues. The germline V gene encodes CDR1 SGHRS and CDR2 YFSETQ. V was clipped by 4 bases and J by 1 base, with 17 bases between them.